This TCR beta chain was observed in a study of blood T cell repertoires in COVID-19. The wider study: Samples came from the United States, Italy and Spain, spanning acute and convalescent COVID-19. From T cells, B-cell-depleted T cells, or PBMCs came the material, which was cDNA or gDNA.

Study processing details: The authors estimated nucleated cell counts from reference gene primer amplification. Here immunoSEQ multiplex PCR was the method, and the copy in TCRdb shows in-frame clones only, minus some. Clone size and the V and J calls come from that table; the DNA yielded D and trimming. The sample carries around 260,000 clones, about 88% recorded once. The specimen sequenced was peripheral blood. This clonotype was sampled from a man aged 60 to 75 who had recovered from COVID-19.

The CDR3 DNA reads TGTGCCAGCAGCTTTTTCTTGGGGGGTTCCTACGAGCAGTACTTC. It specifies CASSFFLGGSYEQYF. V is TRBV7-2 and J is TRBJ2-7; weak D call: TRBD2 (6 bases). Germline values: CDR1 SGHTA, CDR2 FQGNSA. There are 15 residues in the CDR3. Deletions cut 3 bases from V and 1 base from J, with 13 bases between.